This passage covers 25 T cell receptor beta chains from one sample sequenced in a study of regulatory T cells in long-lasting Graves disease. TCR beta libraries were built with iRepertoire HTBI primers and Arm-PCR of CDR3 regions. A single record per CDR3 protein comes from TCRdb applying MiXCR to the multiplex PCR reads. The sample yields roughly 500,000 distinct CDR3 sequences, about 13% seen once. Time point noted: newly diagnosed GD, antithyroid drugs for less than 3 months. The TCR library was made from RNA extracted from PBMCs. Another study also made use of these data, one on T cells in Graves' hyperthyroidism and ophthalmopathy.

The specimen was peripheral blood mononuclear cells (PBMCs), collected at new diagnosis, from a patient treated with antithyroid drugs. The receptors shown here come from a man younger than 40 with Graves disease.

A remark on this clonotype: This may be a read error, as it is one base from a much larger clone. This CDR3 is missing its conserved last phenylalanine or tryptophan, likely due to a read error. The J gene is TRBJ2-3, the V gene TRBV7-2; 8 nucleotides agree with TRBD2. The CDR3 is 13 residues long. Germline V lookup: CDR1 SGHTA, CDR2 FQGNSA. V lost 4 bases and J lost 9; bases outside the gene matches: 6. CDR3 sequence: CASSYTAGATQYS. CDR3 nucleotide sequence: TGTGCCAGCAGCTACACAGCGGGAGCCACGCAGTATTCT.

This clonotype showed up many times. The rearrangement links TRBV27 to TRBJ2-3, with TRBD1 as a possible D gene (6 bases). The CDR3 runs to 14 residues. The germline V gene has CDR1 MNHEY and CDR2 SMNVEV (reference sequence). V lost 4 bases and J 1 base, leaving 9 bases between the germline ends. CDR3 DNA: TGTGCCAGCAGTTCAGGGGTCGGCACAGATACGCAGTATTTT. This translates into CASSSGVGTDTQYF.

In nucleotides, the CDR3 is TGTGCCAGCACCTCTAGCGGGGTCTCCTACGAGCAGTACTTC. Translation: CASTSSGVSYEQYF. The rearrangement links TRBV5-6 to TRBJ2-7; 9 bases match TRBD2. The CDR3 spans 14 residues. V lost 6 bases to trimming and J lost 0 bases; unmatched junction nucleotides: 4. Germline-derived CDR1 and CDR2 are SGHDT and YYEEEE.

V usage is TRBV3-1 and J usage is TRBJ2-7; D is unclear. Germline V CDR1 and CDR2: LGHDT, YNNKEL (reference sequence). Between the trimmed V and J ends, which lost 4 bases and 6 bases, there was a span of 10 bases. The CDR3 loop spans 12 amino acids. The CDR3 nucleotides are TGTGCCAGCAGCCTCCTCGACGTCGAGCAGTACTTC. It encodes CASSLLDVEQYF.

The sample holds many counts of this clonotype. The rearrangement joins TRBV20-1 to TRBJ2-1; the D gene is possibly TRBD2 (6 bases). Germline CDR1 DFQATT, CDR2 SNEGSKA (reference sequence). V shed 5 bases and J shed 9 bases, with 20 bases lying between them. This CDR3 is built from 14 residues. CDR3 in amino acids: CSAQQSLGRREQFF. As DNA, the CDR3 is TGCAGTGCTCAGCAATCACTGGGGAGGCGTGAGCAGTTCTTC.

This clonotype was counted a few times. The chain couples TRBV15 to TRBJ1-3; D is unclear. The germline gives CDR1 LNHNV, CDR2 YYDKDF (reference sequence). The CDR3 has 16 amino acids. Trimming took 1 base from V and 0 from J, leaving 10 bases between them. CDR3 sequence: CATSRGPSGSGNTIYF. CDR3 DNA: TGTGCCACCAGCAGAGGTCCAAGCGGCTCTGGAAACACCATATATTTT.

This clonotype was detected ten times or more. Here the CDR3 reads CASEQQETQYF. DNA of the CDR3: TGTGCCAGCGAACAACAAGAGACCCAGTACTTC. V and J are TRBV2 and TRBJ2-5, with D unresolved. Between the trimmed V and J ends, which lost 8 bases and 2 bases, there was a span of 6 bases. There are 11 residues in the CDR3. The V gene's germline CDR1 is SNHLY and CDR2 FYNNEI.

This chain uses TRBV7-3 with TRBJ2-2, with 8 positions matching TRBD2. This CDR3 has 15 amino acids. Germline loops: CDR1 SGHTA, CDR2 FQGTGA. J gave up 2 bases and V 7 bases, and 6 bases lay outside the gene matches. The CDR3, as DNA: TGTGCCAGCAATTCCGGGAGGGCTAACACCGGGGAGCTGTTTTTT. It yields the protein CASNSGRANTGELFF. The variable domain in full, completed from reference TRBV7-3 and TRBJ2-2, reads GAGVSQTPSNKVTEKGKYVELRCDPISGHTALYWYRQSLGQGPEFLIYFQGTGAADDSGLPNDRFFAVRPEGSVSTLKIQRTERGDSAVYLCASNSGRANTGELFFGEGSRLTVL.

Of note for this clonotype: A read error is the likely source, as a far larger clone sits one nucleotide away. This rearrangement joins TRBV12-3 or TRBV12-4 to TRBJ2-3, with D possibly being TRBD2 (5 bases). The V end lost 8 bases, the J end lost 0 bases, and 15 bases lay between the germline ends. This CDR3 contains 15 residues. CDR3 coding DNA: TGTGCCAGCTCCAGAGGAACTAGAAGCACAGATACGCAGTATTTT. Translating gives CASSRGTRSTDTQYF.

A remark on this clonotype: A far larger clone is only one base removed, so a read error is likely. The chain has TRBV7-2 and TRBJ1-5, with a weak D call TRBD1 (6 bases). Per the germline V gene, CDR1 is SGHTA and CDR2 is FQGNSA. This CDR3 spans 13 amino acids. DNA for the CDR3: TGTGCCGGCAGTATACAGGGTTCCCAGCCCCAGCATTTT. Translated: CAGSIQGSQPQHF. The full variable domain, rest sourced from reference TRBV7-2 and TRBJ1-5, is GAGVSQSPSNKVTEKGKDVELRCDPISGHTALYWYRQSLGQGLEFLIYFQGNSAPDKSGLPSDRFSAERTGGSVSTLTIQRTQQEDSAVYLCAGSIQGSQPQHFGDGTRLSIL.

The chain employs TRBV5-6 and TRBJ1-1; no reliable D call. Germline V gene lookup returns CDR1 SGHDT and CDR2 YYEEEE. V shed 1 base and J shed 0 bases, with 13 bases lying between them. This CDR3 comprises 16 residues. CDR3 residues: CASSLQPMGMNTEAFF. Written as DNA, the CDR3 is TGTGCCAGCAGCTTGCAGCCTATGGGGATGAACACTGAAGCTTTCTTT. Based on the CDR3 plus reference TRBV5-6 and TRBJ1-1, the full variable domain is DAGVTQSPTHLIKTRGQQVTLRCSPKSGHDTVSWYQQALGQGPQFIFQYYEEEERQRGNFPDRFSGHQFPNYSSELNVNALLLGDSALYLCASSLQPMGMNTEAFFGQGTRLTVV.

At least ten counts were recorded for this clonotype. The chain uses TRBV19 and TRBJ2-7, with D possibly TRBD2 on 6 matching bases. CDR3 length: 14 amino acids. Looked up from germline, CDR1 is LNHDA and CDR2 is SQIVND (reference sequence). Between the trimmed V and J ends, which lost 9 bases and 0 bases, there was a span of 15 bases. In DNA, the CDR3 is TGTGCCAGCGGCCGTGACGGGAGCTCCTACGAGCAGTACTTC. Translating it yields CASGRDGSSYEQYF. Filled out from reference TRBV19 and TRBJ2-7, the complete variable domain reads DGGITQSPKYLFRKEGQNVTLSCEQNLNHDAMYWYRQDPGQGLRLIYYSQIVNDFQKGDIAEGYSVSREKKESFPLTVTSAQKNPTAFYLCASGRDGSSYEQYFGPGTRLTVT.

There are many counts of this clonotype. The V gene is TRBV12-3 or TRBV12-4, the J gene TRBJ1-2; no clear D gene. The CDR3 has 12 residues. V lost 0 bases to trimming and J lost 12 bases, with 11 bases between them. This chain's CDR3 is CASSLAGLRDTF. The CDR3 DNA sequence: TGTGCCAGCAGTTTAGCCGGTCTCCGCGACACCTTC.

The chain is built from TRBV20-1 and TRBJ1-1; the match to TRBD1 covers 12 bases. The V gene's germline CDR1 is DFQATT and CDR2 SNEGSKA (reference sequence). The trim removed 3 bases at V and 4 bases at J, leaving 9 bases unmatched. This CDR3 has 16 amino acids. The CDR3 region is CSASGTGGFRTTEAFF. CDR3 nucleotide sequence: TGCAGTGCTAGCGGGACAGGGGGCTTTCGGACCACTGAAGCTTTCTTT.

Ten or more counts support this clonotype. The chain recombines TRBV20-1 with TRBJ2-7; no reliable D call. This CDR3 region has 15 residues. The V and J ends lost 0 bases and 5 bases respectively, with 17 bases between them. Looked up from germline, CDR1 is DFQATT and CDR2 is SNEGSKA (reference sequence). CDR3 loop: CSARDGAVSSHEQYF. DNA of the CDR3: TGCAGTGCTAGAGACGGCGCGGTGAGTTCCCACGAGCAGTACTTC.

The sample holds a few counts of this clonotype. This chain uses TRBV27 with TRBJ2-1, with 8 bases lining up with TRBD1. The germline V gene encodes CDR1 MNHEY and CDR2 SMNVEV (reference sequence). The CDR3 consists of 15 residues. V shed 3 bases and J 4 bases; nucleotides not matched to a gene: 5. In DNA form, the CDR3 reads TGTGCCAGCAGTTTCGTGGGGACAGGTTACAATGAGCAGTTCTTC. Its translation is CASSFVGTGYNEQFF.

This clonotype has just a few counts. This chain links TRBV5-1 with TRBJ1-1; 8 bases are shared with TRBD1. V gave up 6 bases and J gave up 3 bases; unmatched junction bases: 7. Per the germline V gene, CDR1 is SGHRS and CDR2 is YFSETQ. This CDR3 region has 14 residues. The CDR3 DNA reads TGCGCCAGCACCGAGTCAGGGGGCCACACTGAAGCTTTCTTT. Translated: CASTESGGHTEAFF.

Notes on this clonotype: The junction shows a germline mismatch at one end, possibly a read error. This chain joins TRBV5-8 and TRBJ2-5, with a tentative D call TRBD2 (6 bases). CDR1 and CDR2 from the germline V gene are SGHTS and YDEGEE. This CDR3 contains 16 residues. As DNA, the CDR3 is TGCGCCAGCAGTGGGTGGCGGGGATCACAAGTCGGGACCCAGTACTTC. This codes for CASSGWRGSQVGTQYF.

This clonotype was counted only a few times. The chain is built from TRBV5-1 and TRBJ1-2; D might be TRBD1 (5 bases). Trimming left V 0 bases short and J 4 bases short, with 7 bases between. CDR1 is SGHRS and CDR2 is YFSETQ in the germline V gene. The CDR3 runs 13 residues. Here the CDR3 reads CASSLVGTYGYTF. The CDR3, as DNA: TGCGCCAGCAGCTTGGTCGGGACCTATGGCTACACCTTC. The entire variable domain, with the rest obtained from reference TRBV5-1 and TRBJ1-2, is as follows: KAGVTQTPRYLIKTRGQQVTLSCSPISGHRSVSWYQQTPGQGLQFLFEYFSETQRNKGNFPGRFSGRQFSNSRSEMNVSTLELGDSALYLCASSLVGTYGYTFGSGTRLTVV.

This clonotype was counted only a few times. The V call is TRBV18, the J call TRBJ2-5; possibly TRBD1 for D (6 bases). Germline V lookup: CDR1 KGHSH, CDR2 LQKENI. Trimming left V 0 bases short and J 4 bases short, with 9 bases between. This CDR3 comprises 14 residues. The CDR3 nucleotides are TGTGCCAGCTCACCACCCGAAGGGGGAGAGACCCAGTACTTC. Amino acids: CASSPPEGGETQYF.

The gene calls are TRBV19 and TRBJ2-7, with 13 bases fitting TRBD2. The CDR3 covers 16 residues. Unmatched junction bases numbered 5, after V lost 5 bases and J lost 1 base. Germline CDR1 reads LNHDA; CDR2 reads SQIVND (reference sequence). In nucleotides, the CDR3 is TGTGCCAGTAGTTCCCGGACTAGCGGGAGATCCTACGAGCAGTACTTC. Residues: CASSSRTSGRSYEQYF.

This clonotype was seen repeatedly, ten times or more. The gene calls are TRBV10-2 and TRBJ2-3; D possibly corresponds to TRBD2 (6 bases). Germline-derived CDR1 and CDR2 are WSHSY and SAAADI. V lost 7 bases to trimming and J lost 3 bases, with 8 bases between them. The CDR3 consists of 12 residues. The CDR3 spells CASKEGTDTQYF. The DNA for the CDR3 is TGCGCCAGCAAGGAGGGAACAGATACGCAGTATTTT.

At least ten counts were recorded for this clonotype. This sequence joins TRBV12-3 or TRBV12-4 and TRBJ2-5, with 15 bases matching TRBD2. V lost 5 bases to trimming and J lost 4 bases; unmatched junction nucleotides: 8. The CDR3 length is 17 residues. The CDR3 coding sequence is TGTGCCAGCAGTCCCAAGGGACTAGCGGGAGGATCAGAGACCCAGTACTTC. Translation: CASSPKGLAGGSETQYF.

This clonotype showed up just a few times. CDR3 protein: CAISVQENTIYF. DNA for the CDR3: TGTGCCATCAGTGTTCAGGAGAACACCATATATTTT. The chain joins TRBV10-3 to TRBJ1-3, with unresolved D. The CDR3 loop spans 12 amino acids. Germline-derived CDR1 and CDR2 are ENHRY and SYGVKD. The V and J ends lost 4 bases and 7 bases respectively, with 8 bases between them.

This clonotype has more than one count but fewer than ten. V gene TRBV5-6 combines with J gene TRBJ1-2; weak D call: TRBD1 (6 bases). The CDR3 loop spans 13 amino acids. The V gene's germline CDR1 is SGHDT and CDR2 YYEEEE. Trimming pared 5 bases from V and 6 bases from J, leaving 14 bases between. CDR3 nucleotide sequence: TGTGCCAGCAGGGACAGCCCCGTAGATGGCTACACCTTC. Protein sequence: CASRDSPVDGYTF.